This TCR beta chain comes out of a study of long-term antiretroviral therapy in people with HIV. On this clone itself: Its cognate antigen is unknown.

Study-wide results and limits: The study collected no data on ART adherence, viral resistance or therapy changes. In samples taken after ART, diversity increased but remained below transplant donor control levels.

Version v3.0 of the immunoSEQ assay was performed at survey level. The table came from immunoSEQ multiplex PCR; TCRdb's copy has only in-frame clones and leaves some out. The profile shows around 31,000 clones, 80% to 90% of them singletons. The receptor was derived from a man between 18 and 29 years old with HIV. The sequenced sample was unsorted PBMCs, obtained 0.8 years before starting antiretroviral therapy.

The CDR3 here is CASSLGTGELFF. CDR3 nucleotides: TGTGCCAGCAGCTTAGGCACCGGGGAGCTGTTTTTT. This chain uses TRBV7-9 with TRBJ2-2; the D is unclear. The V end was cut by 1 base, the J end by 4 bases, with 1 base between. This CDR3 has 12 residues. In germline, CDR1 is SEHNR, CDR2 FQNEAQ (reference sequence).